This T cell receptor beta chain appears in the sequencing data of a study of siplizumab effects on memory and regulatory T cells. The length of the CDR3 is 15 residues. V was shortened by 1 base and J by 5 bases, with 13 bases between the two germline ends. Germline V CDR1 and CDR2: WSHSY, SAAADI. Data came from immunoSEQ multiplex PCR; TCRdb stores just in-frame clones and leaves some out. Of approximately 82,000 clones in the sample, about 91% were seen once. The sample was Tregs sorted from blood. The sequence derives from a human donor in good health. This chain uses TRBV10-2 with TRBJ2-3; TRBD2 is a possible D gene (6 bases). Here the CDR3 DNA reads TGCGCCAGCAGTGAGTGGACTAACACAGGAGATACGCAGTATTTT. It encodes CASSEWTNTGDTQYF.